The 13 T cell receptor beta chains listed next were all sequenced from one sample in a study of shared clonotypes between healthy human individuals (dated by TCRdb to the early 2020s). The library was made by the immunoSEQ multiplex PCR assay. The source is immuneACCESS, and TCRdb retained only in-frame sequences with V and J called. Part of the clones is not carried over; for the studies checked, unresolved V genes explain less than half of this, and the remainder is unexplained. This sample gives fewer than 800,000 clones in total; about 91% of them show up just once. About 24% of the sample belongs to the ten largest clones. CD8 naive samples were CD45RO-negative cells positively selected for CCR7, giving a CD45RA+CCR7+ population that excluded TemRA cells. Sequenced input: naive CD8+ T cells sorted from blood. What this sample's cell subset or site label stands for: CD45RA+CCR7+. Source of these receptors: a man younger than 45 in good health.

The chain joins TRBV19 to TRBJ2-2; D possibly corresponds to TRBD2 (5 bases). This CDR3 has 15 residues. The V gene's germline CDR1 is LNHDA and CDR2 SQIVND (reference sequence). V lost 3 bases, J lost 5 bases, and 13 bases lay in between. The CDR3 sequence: CASSIYRDLTGELFF. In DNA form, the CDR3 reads TGTGCCAGTAGTATTTATCGGGATTTGACCGGGGAGCTGTTTTTT.

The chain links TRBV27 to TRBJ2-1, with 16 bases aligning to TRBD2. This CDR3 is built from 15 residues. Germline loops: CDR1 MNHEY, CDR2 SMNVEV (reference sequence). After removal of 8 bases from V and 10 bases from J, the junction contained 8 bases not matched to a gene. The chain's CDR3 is CASRLGTSGRDEQFF. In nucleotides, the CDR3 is TGTGCCAGCCGGCTCGGGACTAGCGGGAGGGACGAGCAGTTCTTC.

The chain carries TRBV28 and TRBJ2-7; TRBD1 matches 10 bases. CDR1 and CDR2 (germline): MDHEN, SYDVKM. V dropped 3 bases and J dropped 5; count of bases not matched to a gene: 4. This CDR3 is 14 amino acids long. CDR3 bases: TGTGCCAGCAGTTTCCAGGGACAGGGGAACGAGCAGTACTTC. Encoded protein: CASSFQGQGNEQYF.

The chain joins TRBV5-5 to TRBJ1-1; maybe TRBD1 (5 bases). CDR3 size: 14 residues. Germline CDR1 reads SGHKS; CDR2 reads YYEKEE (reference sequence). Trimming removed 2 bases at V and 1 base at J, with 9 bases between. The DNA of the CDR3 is TGTGCCAGCAGCTTCAGGGTTACGAACACTGAAGCTTTCTTT. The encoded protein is CASSFRVTNTEAFF.

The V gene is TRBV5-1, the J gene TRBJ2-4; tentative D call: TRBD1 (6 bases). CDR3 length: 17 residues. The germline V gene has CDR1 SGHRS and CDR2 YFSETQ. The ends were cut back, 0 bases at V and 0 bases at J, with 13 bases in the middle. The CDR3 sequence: CASSLGGGSLAKNIQYF. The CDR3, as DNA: TGCGCCAGCAGCTTGGGTGGGGGCTCTTTAGCCAAAAACATTCAGTACTTC.

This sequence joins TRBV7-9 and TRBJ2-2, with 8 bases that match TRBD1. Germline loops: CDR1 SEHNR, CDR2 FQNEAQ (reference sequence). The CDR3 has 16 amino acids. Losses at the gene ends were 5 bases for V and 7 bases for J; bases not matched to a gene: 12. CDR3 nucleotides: TGTGCCAGCAGCCCATCCGGGACAGGTTACATCGGGGAGCTGTTTTTT. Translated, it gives CASSPSGTGYIGELFF.

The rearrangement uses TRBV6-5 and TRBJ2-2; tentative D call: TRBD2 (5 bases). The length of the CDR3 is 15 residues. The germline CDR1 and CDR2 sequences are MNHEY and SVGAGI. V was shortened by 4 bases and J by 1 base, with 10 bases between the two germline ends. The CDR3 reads CASSSGLGNTGELFF. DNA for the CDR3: TGTGCCAGCAGTTCTGGACTGGGGAACACCGGGGAGCTGTTTTTT.

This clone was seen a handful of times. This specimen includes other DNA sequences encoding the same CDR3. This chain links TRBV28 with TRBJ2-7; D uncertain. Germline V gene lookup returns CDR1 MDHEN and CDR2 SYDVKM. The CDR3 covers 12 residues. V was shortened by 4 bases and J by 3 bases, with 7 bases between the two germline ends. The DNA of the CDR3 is TGTGCCAGCAGTTCAGGAGACTACGAGCAGTACTTC. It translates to CASSSGDYEQYF.

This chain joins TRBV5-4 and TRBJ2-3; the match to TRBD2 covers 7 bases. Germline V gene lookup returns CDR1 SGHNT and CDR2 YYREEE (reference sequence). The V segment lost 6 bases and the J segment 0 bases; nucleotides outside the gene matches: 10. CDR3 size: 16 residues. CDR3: CASTLGGTTSTDTQYF. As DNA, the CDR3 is TGTGCCAGCACCCTGGGGGGGACTACTAGCACAGATACGCAGTATTTT.

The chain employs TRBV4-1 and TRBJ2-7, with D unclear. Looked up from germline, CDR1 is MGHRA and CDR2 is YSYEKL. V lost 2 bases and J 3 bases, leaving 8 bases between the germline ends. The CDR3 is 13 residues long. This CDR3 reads CASSQLPLYEQYF. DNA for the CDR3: TGCGCCAGCAGCCAATTACCCCTCTACGAGCAGTACTTC.

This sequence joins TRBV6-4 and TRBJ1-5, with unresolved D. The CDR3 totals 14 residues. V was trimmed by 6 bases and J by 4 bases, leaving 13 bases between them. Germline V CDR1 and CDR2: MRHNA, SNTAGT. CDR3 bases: TGTGCCAGCAGCGCAGACCCCAATAATCAGCCCCAGCATTTT. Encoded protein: CASSADPNNQPQHF.

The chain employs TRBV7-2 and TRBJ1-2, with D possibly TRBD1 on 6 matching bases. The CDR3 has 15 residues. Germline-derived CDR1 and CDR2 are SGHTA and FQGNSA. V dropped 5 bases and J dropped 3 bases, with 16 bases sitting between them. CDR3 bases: TGTGCCAGCAGCCAAAAGGGGGTTGGGGACTATGGCTACACCTTC. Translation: CASSQKGVGDYGYTF.

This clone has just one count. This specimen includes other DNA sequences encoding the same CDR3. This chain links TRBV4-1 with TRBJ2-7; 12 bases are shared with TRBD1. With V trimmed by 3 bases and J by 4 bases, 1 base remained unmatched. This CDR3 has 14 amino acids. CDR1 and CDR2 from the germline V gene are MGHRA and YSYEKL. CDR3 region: CASSQGQGAYEQYF. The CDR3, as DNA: TGCGCCAGCAGCCAGGGACAGGGGGCGTACGAGCAGTACTTC.